A single sample is the source of the 29 T cell receptor beta chains below, sequenced in a study of cytomegalovirus exposure and HLA in healthy donors. A multiplex PCR was run with 60 Vbeta primers and 13 Jbeta primers. This table comes from immunoSEQ multiplex PCR, and its TCRdb copy is limited to in-frame clones, with some not included. This repertoire shows about 190,000 clones, more than 70% found once; its top ten account for over 4%. The specimen sequenced was PBMCs. These receptors all stem from a man aged 25 to 45 in good health and CMV-seropositive.

This clone showed up many times. CDR3 in DNA: TGTGCCAGCAGCTTGGGACCAGGGACCGGGGAGCTGTTTTTT. The encoded protein is CASSLGPGTGELFF. The genes are TRBV5-6 and TRBJ2-2; D perhaps matches TRBD1 (5 bases). This CDR3 is 14 amino acids long. The V gene's germline CDR1 is SGHDT and CDR2 YYEEEE. Trimming pared 0 bases from V and 5 bases from J, leaving 8 bases between. The full variable domain, rest sourced from reference TRBV5-6 and TRBJ2-2, is DAGVTQSPTHLIKTRGQQVTLRCSPKSGHDTVSWYQQALGQGPQFIFQYYEEEERQRGNFPDRFSGHQFPNYSSELNVNALLLGDSALYLCASSLGPGTGELFFGEGSRLTVL.

This clone was counted ten times or more. The DNA for the CDR3 is TGCGCCAGCAGTGAGGCTAGGACTGCCGGAGGCTACACCTTC. Translated: CASSEARTAGGYTF. The V call is TRBV10-2, the J call TRBJ1-2; D gene uncertain. V lost 2 bases and J lost 8, with 15 bases in between. Germline V CDR1 and CDR2: WSHSY, SAAADI. There are 14 residues in the CDR3.

The rearrangement uses TRBV5-8 and TRBJ2-7; maybe TRBD2 (5 bases). Between the trimmed V and J ends, which lost 4 bases and 2 bases, there was a span of 22 bases. The CDR3 consists of 17 residues. Germline V CDR1 and CDR2: SGHTS, YDEGEE. CDR3 DNA sequence: TGTGCCAGCAGCCTGCGGGTGGTGACTGGCGCAGCCTACGAGCAGTACTTC. As protein: CASSLRVVTGAAYEQYF.

This sequence joins TRBV11-2 and TRBJ2-7, with a tentative D call TRBD1 (5 bases). This CDR3 contains 15 residues. CDR1 is SGHAT, CDR2 FQNNGV, per germline. V was trimmed by 1 base and J by 3 bases, leaving 13 bases between them. This CDR3 is CASSLGVGQGYEQYF. CDR3 nucleotides: TGTGCCAGCAGCTTAGGAGTAGGCCAGGGCTACGAGCAGTACTTC.

The V gene is TRBV30, the J gene TRBJ1-5; TRBD1 aligns across 9 bases. Germline V CDR1 and CDR2: GTSNPN, SVGIG (reference sequence). With V trimmed by 2 bases and J by 5 bases, 10 bases remained unmatched. CDR3 length: 16 amino acids. CDR3 sequence: CAWSSRDRVRHQPQHF. CDR3 in DNA: TGTGCCTGGAGTTCCCGGGACAGGGTCCGTCATCAGCCCCAGCATTTT.

This clone was observed a single time. The chain recombines TRBV7-2 with TRBJ2-3; 9 bases map to TRBD1. The CDR3 loop spans 15 amino acids. Trimming removed 6 bases from V and 3 bases from J; junction bases left unmatched: 7. CDR1 and CDR2 (germline): SGHTA, FQGNSA. The CDR3 nucleotides are TGTGCCAGCAGATCACAGGGGGCCGGGACAGATACGCAGTATTTT. Amino acid sequence: CASRSQGAGTDTQYF.

This clone appeared a few times. The rearrangement uses TRBV21-1 and TRBJ1-5. TRBV21-1 is a pseudogene segment. This CDR3 has 11 residues. CDR3 amino acids: CASNSLRGQHF. The CDR3 nucleotides are TGTGCCAGCAACTCCCTCCGGGGCCAGCATTTT.

The chain combines TRBV7-2 with TRBJ1-4; 7 bases fit TRBD1. There are 15 residues in the CDR3. Per the germline V gene, CDR1 is SGHTA and CDR2 is FQGNSA. V lost 5 bases, J lost 5 bases, and 8 bases stayed unmatched. The CDR3 loop is CASSPRTGLNEKLFF. DNA of the CDR3: TGTGCCAGCAGCCCCCGGACAGGCCTAAATGAAAAACTGTTTTTT. The full variable domain, rest sourced from reference TRBV7-2 and TRBJ1-4, is GAGVSQSPSNKVTEKGKDVELRCDPISGHTALYWYRQSLGQGLEFLIYFQGNSAPDKSGLPSDRFSAERTGGSVSTLTIQRTQQEDSAVYLCASSPRTGLNEKLFFGSGTQLSVL.

V gene TRBV6-1 combines with J gene TRBJ1-3; D ambiguous. The germline gives CDR1 MNHNS, CDR2 SASEGT. This CDR3 has 15 amino acids. V lost 6 bases and J lost 1, with 13 bases in between. CDR3 region: CASRDSRRSGNTIYF. For the CDR3, the DNA is TGTGCCAGCAGGGACTCTCGCAGGTCTGGAAACACCATATATTTT.

The chain links TRBV5-6 to TRBJ2-5; 7 bases agree with TRBD2. The germline CDR1 and CDR2 sequences are SGHDT and YYEEEE. Unmatched junction bases numbered 15, after V lost 1 base and J lost 6 bases. The CDR3 length is 17 residues. The CDR3 nucleotides are TGTGCCAGCAGCTTGTGGGGGAGTGGGGGGGTTTCCAAGACCCAGTACTTC. Translating it yields CASSLWGSGGVSKTQYF. The whole variable domain, filled in from reference TRBV5-6 and TRBJ2-5, reads DAGVTQSPTHLIKTRGQQVTLRCSPKSGHDTVSWYQQALGQGPQFIFQYYEEEERQRGNFPDRFSGHQFPNYSSELNVNALLLGDSALYLCASSLWGSGGVSKTQYFGPGTRLLVL.

This rearrangement joins TRBV11-1 to TRBJ1-1; TRBD1 matches at 7 bases. The CDR3 sequence is 14 residues long. Trimming removed 1 base from V and 4 bases from J; junction bases left unmatched: 3. Germline CDR1 is SGHAT and CDR2 is FQDESV (reference sequence). The CDR3 is CASSLEAGGTEAFF. The DNA of the CDR3 is TGTGCCAGCAGCTTAGAGGCAGGGGGCACTGAAGCTTTCTTT.

V and J are TRBV28 and TRBJ1-6, with 7 nucleotides matching TRBD1. This CDR3 spans 15 amino acids. Trimming cost V 5 bases and J 8 bases; bases outside gene matches: 9. CDR1 MDHEN and CDR2 SYDVKM come from the germline V gene. Written as DNA, the CDR3 is TGTGCCAGCAGTCCCTCCACAGGGGTGGATTCACCCCTCCACTTT. Amino acid sequence: CASSPSTGVDSPLHF.

The rearrangement links TRBV11-1 to TRBJ2-7, with 8 bases aligning to TRBD1. Germline V CDR1 and CDR2: SGHAT, FQDESV (reference sequence). The CDR3 loop spans 13 amino acids. V dropped 5 bases and J dropped 4; count of bases not matched to a gene: 4. The chain's CDR3 is CASSGRDRYEQYF. The DNA of the CDR3 is TGTGCCAGCAGCGGAAGGGACAGGTACGAGCAGTACTTC.

The chain combines TRBV28 with TRBJ2-5; D gene unclear. The CDR3 runs 13 residues. The V and J ends lost 7 bases and 0 bases respectively, with 9 bases between them. CDR1 and CDR2 (germline): MDHEN, SYDVKM. In nucleotides, the CDR3 is TGTGCCAGCACTCCCAGTTACCAAGAGACCCAGTACTTC. This translates into CASTPSYQETQYF.

This clone came up once. The V gene is TRBV19, the J gene TRBJ1-1, with a tentative D call TRBD1 (6 bases). This CDR3 comprises 14 residues. V was clipped by 8 bases and J by 1 base, with 14 bases between them. Germline assignment: CDR1 LNHDA and CDR2 SQIVND (reference sequence). CDR3 region: CASGGRVPNTEAFF. The CDR3 region has the DNA TGTGCCAGTGGGGGCAGGGTTCCGAACACTGAAGCTTTCTTT. Full variable domain (remainder filled in from reference TRBV19 and TRBJ1-1): DGGITQSPKYLFRKEGQNVTLSCEQNLNHDAMYWYRQDPGQGLRLIYYSQIVNDFQKGDIAEGYSVSREKKESFPLTVTSAQKNPTAFYLCASGGRVPNTEAFFGQGTRLTVV.

The chain recombines TRBV7-2 with TRBJ1-4, with D maybe TRBD1 (6 bases). The CDR3 runs to 17 residues. The V and J ends lost 0 bases and 5 bases respectively, with 16 bases between them. Germline values: CDR1 SGHTA, CDR2 FQGNSA. The CDR3 nucleotides read TGTGCCAGCAGCTTAGCTCGATTGGACAGCAGAAATGAAAAACTGTTTTTT. It encodes CASSLARLDSRNEKLFF. Drawing the rest from reference TRBV7-2 and TRBJ1-4, the complete variable domain is GAGVSQSPSNKVTEKGKDVELRCDPISGHTALYWYRQSLGQGLEFLIYFQGNSAPDKSGLPSDRFSAERTGGSVSTLTIQRTQQEDSAVYLCASSLARLDSRNEKLFFGSGTQLSVL.

Turning to this clone: An end of the junction differs from the germline gene, which may be a read error. Other DNA sequences in this specimen translate into the identical CDR3. V usage is TRBV19 and J usage is TRBJ1-6; D may be TRBD1 (6 bases). Germline-derived CDR1 and CDR2 are LNHDA and SQIVND (reference sequence). This CDR3 is built from 15 residues. In DNA form, the CDR3 reads TGCGCCAGTAGCACTAAACAGGGTCTGAATTCACCCCTCCACTTT. It encodes CASSTKQGLNSPLHF. The variable domain in full, with the rest retrieved from reference TRBV19 and TRBJ1-6, is DGGITQSPKYLFRKEGQNVTLSCEQNLNHDAMYWYRQDPGQGLRLIYYSQIVNDFQKGDIAEGYSVSREKKESFPLTVTSAQKNPTAFYLCASSTKQGLNSPLHFGNGTRLTVT.

The chain has TRBV9 and TRBJ2-1, with 7 bases identical to TRBD2. V lost 0 bases to trimming and J lost 5 bases; unmatched junction nucleotides: 5. CDR1 is SGDLS and CDR2 is YYNGEE in the germline V gene. CDR3 length: 15 amino acids. In DNA form, the CDR3 reads TGTGCCAGCAGCGTAGACGGGGGGAACCACAATGAGCAGTTCTTC. Encoded protein: CASSVDGGNHNEQFF.

V gene TRBV5-1 combines with J gene TRBJ2-3, with 9 bases matching TRBD1. Germline V gene sequence: CDR1 SGHRS, CDR2 YFSETQ. The V and J ends lost 4 bases and 4 bases, in that order; junction bases with no gene match: 1. The CDR3 length is 13 residues. CDR3 in amino acids: CASSRDRADTQYF. The CDR3 DNA is TGCGCCAGCAGCCGGGACAGGGCAGATACGCAGTATTTT. Full variable domain (remainder filled in from reference TRBV5-1 and TRBJ2-3): KAGVTQTPRYLIKTRGQQVTLSCSPISGHRSVSWYQQTPGQGLQFLFEYFSETQRNKGNFPGRFSGRQFSNSRSEMNVSTLELGDSALYLCASSRDRADTQYFGPGTRLTVL.

The chain uses TRBV7-2 and TRBJ2-7; D perhaps matches TRBD2 (5 bases). CDR1 is SGHTA, CDR2 FQGNSA, per germline. The V gene lost 2 bases and the J gene lost 0 bases, with 11 bases spanning the gap. The CDR3 loop spans 15 amino acids. In DNA, the CDR3 is TGTGCCAGCAGCTTATCCAGAGGGTCCTCCTACGAGCAGTACTTC. This encodes CASSLSRGSSYEQYF.

The chain uses TRBV9 and TRBJ1-3; D uncertain. CDR1 is SGDLS, CDR2 YYNGEE, per germline. This CDR3 has 13 residues. The V end lost 6 bases, the J end lost 4 bases, and 11 bases lay between the germline ends. Written as DNA, the CDR3 is TGTGCCAGCAACACTGAAGCGGGAAACACCATATATTTT. As protein: CASNTEAGNTIYF.

The V call is TRBV19, the J call TRBJ2-7, with 8 bases aligning to TRBD1. Germline CDR1 and CDR2: LNHDA and SQIVND (reference sequence). This CDR3 region has 13 residues. Germline trimming cut 5 bases from V and 3 bases from J; bases unmatched to any gene: 3. CDR3 in amino acids: CASSAGTGYEQYF. The CDR3 nucleotides are TGTGCCAGTAGTGCAGGGACAGGCTACGAGCAGTACTTC.

The chain's CDR3 is CASSRTRTGITDTQYF. DNA of the CDR3: TGTGCCAGCAGCCGTACTCGGACAGGAATCACAGATACGCAGTATTTT. The chain combines TRBV7-9 with TRBJ2-3; the match to TRBD1 covers 7 bases. The germline CDR1 and CDR2 sequences are SEHNR and FQNEAQ (reference sequence). The CDR3 is 16 residues long. Unmatched junction bases numbered 10, after V lost 5 bases and J lost 2 bases.

The V and J genes are TRBV7-2 and TRBJ2-7, with 9 nucleotides matching TRBD1. After removal of 5 bases from V and 5 bases from J, the junction contained 7 bases not matched to a gene. The CDR3 contains 14 residues. Germline CDR1 and CDR2: SGHTA and FQGNSA. CDR3 sequence reads: CASSLGTGSDEQYF. The CDR3 bases are TGTGCCAGCAGCCTAGGGACAGGGTCCGACGAGCAGTACTTC. The entire variable domain, with the rest obtained from reference TRBV7-2 and TRBJ2-7, is as follows: GAGVSQSPSNKVTEKGKDVELRCDPISGHTALYWYRQSLGQGLEFLIYFQGNSAPDKSGLPSDRFSAERTGGSVSTLTIQRTQQEDSAVYLCASSLGTGSDEQYFGPGTRLTVT.

The rearrangement uses TRBV30 and TRBJ1-5; the D gene is possibly TRBD1 (5 bases). This CDR3 has 16 amino acids. The V end was cut by 3 bases, the J end by 2 bases, with 17 bases between. CDR1 and CDR2 (germline): GTSNPN, SVGIG (reference sequence). CDR3 residues: CAWSPRVNAGNQPQHF. The CDR3 nucleotides are TGTGCCTGGAGCCCCAGGGTGAACGCGGGCAATCAGCCCCAGCATTTT.

This chain uses TRBV7-9 with TRBJ2-2; 7 nucleotides match TRBD2. The junction had 5 bases not matched to a gene; V was cut back by 3 bases and J by 7 bases. From germline, CDR1 is SEHNR and CDR2 FQNEAQ (reference sequence). The length of the CDR3 is 14 residues. This chain's CDR3 is CASSFLGGNGELFF. CDR3 DNA sequence: TGTGCCAGCAGCTTCCTCGGGGGGAACGGGGAGCTGTTTTTT.

The chain uses TRBV6-5 and TRBJ1-3; D is uncertain. The CDR3 is 13 residues long. Germline assignment: CDR1 MNHEY and CDR2 SVGAGI. Trimming shortened V by 5 bases and J by 7 bases, and 12 bases separated the two germline ends. The chain's CDR3 is CASSEAPSNTIYF. CDR3 nucleotide sequence: TGTGCCAGCAGTGAAGCGCCCTCGAACACCATATATTTT.

The chain employs TRBV11-2 and TRBJ2-1; 14 bases fit TRBD2. The CDR3 is 16 residues long. Trimming removed 5 bases from V and 8 bases from J; junction bases left unmatched: 8. CDR1 and CDR2 from the germline V gene are SGHAT and FQNNGV. The CDR3 protein is CASSPRLAGGPHEQFF. As DNA, the CDR3 is TGTGCCAGCAGCCCGCGACTAGCGGGAGGGCCCCATGAGCAGTTCTTC.

The gene calls are TRBV10-3 and TRBJ2-3, with 7 positions matching TRBD2. CDR1 ENHRY and CDR2 SYGVKD come from the germline V gene. The CDR3 is 14 residues long. Trimming cost V 6 bases and J 5 bases; bases outside gene matches: 8. The CDR3 sequence is CAIRREVGGDTQYF. CDR3 nucleotide sequence: TGTGCCATCAGACGGGAGGTGGGAGGAGATACGCAGTATTTT.